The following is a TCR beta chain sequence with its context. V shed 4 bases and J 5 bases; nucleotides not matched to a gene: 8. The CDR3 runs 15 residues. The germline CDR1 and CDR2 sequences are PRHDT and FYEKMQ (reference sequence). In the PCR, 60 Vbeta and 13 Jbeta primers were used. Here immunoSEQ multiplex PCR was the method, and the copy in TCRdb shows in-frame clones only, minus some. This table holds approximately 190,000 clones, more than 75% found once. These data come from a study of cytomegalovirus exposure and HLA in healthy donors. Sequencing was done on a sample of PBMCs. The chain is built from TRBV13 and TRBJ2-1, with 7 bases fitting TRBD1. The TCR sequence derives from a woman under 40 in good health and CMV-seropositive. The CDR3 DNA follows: TGTGCCAGCAGCTCCCCAATAACAGGGGACAATGAGCAGTTCTTC. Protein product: CASSSPITGDNEQFF.